Following are 27 T cell receptor beta chains from one sample sequenced in a study of OX40 agonist ivuxolimab in advanced cancers. Produced via immunoSEQ multiplex PCR; TCRdb's table is partial and in-frame only. Of around 100,000 clones in the sample, almost 90% were seen once. The sample was CD4+ or CD8+ T cells sorted from blood, taken in a trial of the OX40 agonist ivuxolimab. The receptors were gathered from an adult with an advanced solid tumor such as melanoma, head and neck, liver or kidney cancer.

The chain combines TRBV5-1 with TRBJ2-7; 9 nucleotides line up with TRBD2. Germline values: CDR1 SGHRS, CDR2 YFSETQ. The CDR3 covers 15 residues. Losses at the gene ends were 0 bases for V and 2 bases for J; bases not matched to a gene: 3. The CDR3 nucleotides are TGCGCCAGCAGCTTGGAGGCTAGCGGGGCCTACGAGCAGTACTTC. Protein: CASSLEASGAYEQYF.

This clone was recorded once. The J gene is TRBJ2-2, the V gene TRBV9, with D tentatively TRBD1 (6 bases). Germline V CDR1 and CDR2: SGDLS, YYNGEE. CDR3 length: 16 amino acids. Trimming stripped 2 bases from V and 2 bases from J, with 13 bases between. The DNA of the CDR3 is TGTGCCAGCAGCGTGGGCAGGGGACGTAACACCGGGGAGCTGTTTTTT. Protein sequence: CASSVGRGRNTGELFF.

The V gene is TRBV27, the J gene TRBJ2-6, with no clear D. V was shortened by 6 bases and J by 0 bases, with 6 bases between the two germline ends. Germline V gene data show CDR1 as MNHEY and CDR2 as SMNVEV (reference sequence). The CDR3 has 14 residues. This CDR3 is CASSWGSGANVLTF. In DNA, the CDR3 is TGTGCCAGCAGCTGGGGCTCTGGGGCCAACGTCCTGACTTTC. Supplemented by reference TRBV27 and TRBJ2-6, the full variable domain reads EAQVTQNPRYLITVTGKKLTVTCSQNMNHEYMSWYRQDPGLGLRQIYYSMNVEVTDKGDVPEGYKVSRKEKRNFPLILESPSPNQTSLYFCASSWGSGANVLTFGAGSRLTVL.

V gene TRBV2 combines with J gene TRBJ1-5; D gene unclear. Trimming took 1 base from V and 0 from J, leaving 4 bases between them. Germline V gene lookup returns CDR1 SNHLY and CDR2 FYNNEI. The CDR3 has 14 residues. For the CDR3, the DNA is TGTGCCAGCAGTGAAGAAAATAGCAATCAGCCCCAGCATTTT. Encoded protein: CASSEENSNQPQHF. Variable domain in full (rest from reference TRBV2 and TRBJ1-5): EPEVTQTPSHQVTQMGQEVILRCVPISNHLYFYWYRQILGQKVEFLVSFYNNEISEKSEIFDDQFSVERPDGSNFTLKIRSTKLEDSAMYFCASSEENSNQPQHFGDGTRLSIL.

The V call is TRBV7-9, the J call TRBJ2-5, with D possibly TRBD2 on 5 matching bases. The V end lost 5 bases, the J end lost 4 bases, and 23 bases lay between the germline ends. This CDR3 is 17 amino acids long. Germline CDR1 reads SEHNR; CDR2 reads FQNEAQ (reference sequence). CDR3 sequence: CASSDPLRVEVVETQYF. The DNA of the CDR3 is TGTGCCAGCAGCGATCCTCTTCGGGTGGAGGTTGTAGAGACCCAGTACTTC.

The CDR3 DNA reads TGCGCCAGCAGTAGGCTAGCGGAGGGGAGCTCCTACGAGCAGTACTTC. Protein product: CASSRLAEGSSYEQYF. This rearrangement joins TRBV10-2 to TRBJ2-7, with TRBD2 matching over 7 bases. J gave up 0 bases and V 5 bases, and 10 bases lay outside the gene matches. Germline loops: CDR1 WSHSY, CDR2 SAAADI. This CDR3 has 16 residues.

The chain uses TRBV13 and TRBJ2-7, with TRBD2 matching 8 bases. Germline V lookup: CDR1 PRHDT, CDR2 FYEKMQ (reference sequence). V trimming: 3 bases; J trimming: 3 bases; junction bases outside the gene matches: 4. The length of the CDR3 is 14 residues. The CDR3 protein is CASSLFSGNYEQYF. In DNA, the CDR3 is TGTGCCAGCAGCTTGTTTAGCGGGAACTACGAGCAGTACTTC. The variable domain in full, with the rest retrieved from reference TRBV13 and TRBJ2-7, is AAGVIQSPRHLIKEKRETATLKCYPIPRHDTVYWYQQGPGQDPQFLISFYEKMQSDKGSIPDRFSAQQFSDYHSELNMSSLELGDSALYFCASSLFSGNYEQYFGPGTRLTVT.

The V and J genes are TRBV25-1 and TRBJ2-4; the match to TRBD1 covers 9 bases. The trim removed 4 bases at V and 6 bases at J, leaving 4 bases unmatched. CDR1 is MGHDK, CDR2 SYGVNS, per germline. There are 14 residues in the CDR3. The CDR3 DNA reads as TGTGCCAGCAGTGGGGGACAGGGACTAAACATTCAGTACTTC. It specifies CASSGGQGLNIQYF.

A single count supports this clone. The V gene is TRBV19, the J gene TRBJ1-6, with D hard to call. CDR3 length: 16 residues. Trimming removed 6 bases from V and 0 bases from J, with 12 bases in between. Germline values: CDR1 LNHDA, CDR2 SQIVND (reference sequence). CDR3 nucleotides: TGTGCCAGTAGAAAGACCGGGAGCTCCTATAATTCACCCCTCCACTTT. It translates to CASRKTGSSYNSPLHF.

As regards this clone: At the DNA level, this CDR3 is encoded by other sequences in the same sample as well. V gene TRBV5-1 combines with J gene TRBJ2-1; 13 nucleotides match TRBD2. Trimming removed 2 bases from V and 6 bases from J; junction bases left unmatched: 2. In germline, CDR1 is SGHRS, CDR2 YFSETQ. The length of the CDR3 is 15 residues. The CDR3 spells CASSLLAGGTNEQFF. CDR3 bases: TGCGCCAGCAGCTTACTAGCGGGAGGGACCAATGAGCAGTTCTTC.

This clone was detected a few times. The chain joins TRBV5-1 to TRBJ2-5, with TRBD1 matching 9 bases. The germline V gene has CDR1 SGHRS and CDR2 YFSETQ. CDR3 size: 16 residues. After removal of 7 bases from V and 4 bases from J, the junction contained 14 bases not matched to a gene. The CDR3 nucleotides are TGCGCCAGCGGCTATGGGTACAGGGGGCTGGGAGAGACCCAGTACTTC. Residues: CASGYGYRGLGETQYF.

The V call is TRBV5-4, the J call TRBJ2-7; D gene ambiguous. Trimming pared 0 bases from V and 6 bases from J, leaving 13 bases between. The germline V gene has CDR1 SGHNT and CDR2 YYREEE (reference sequence). The CDR3 consists of 14 residues. The CDR3 sequence: CASSLGTTRSEQYF. CDR3 coding DNA: TGTGCCAGCAGCTTGGGAACAACAAGGTCCGAGCAGTACTTC.

V gene TRBV6-6 combines with J gene TRBJ1-2; no firm D call. The V end was cut by 6 bases, the J end by 7 bases, with 21 bases between. The CDR3 has 15 residues. Germline V lookup: CDR1 MNHNY, CDR2 SVGAGI (reference sequence). The CDR3 spells CASSRSGAGLSGYTF. In nucleotides, the CDR3 is TGTGCCAGCAGCCGATCAGGTGCGGGGTTAAGTGGCTACACCTTC.

The chain combines TRBV11-2 with TRBJ2-3, with TRBD2 identical over 11 bases. Germline CDR1 SGHAT, CDR2 FQNNGV. The trim removed 5 bases at V and 1 base at J, leaving 5 bases unmatched. The CDR3 totals 16 residues. The CDR3 sequence is CASSTLAGVGTDTQYF. CDR3 coding DNA: TGTGCCAGCAGCACACTAGCGGGAGTGGGCACAGATACGCAGTATTTT. The full variable domain, in which reference TRBV11-2 and TRBJ2-3 provide the parts outside the CDR3, is EAGVAQSPRYKIIEKRQSVAFWCNPISGHATLYWYQQILGQGPKLLIQFQNNGVVDDSQLPKDRFSAERLKGVDSTLKIQPAKLEDSAVYLCASSTLAGVGTDTQYFGPGTRLTVL.

V is TRBV5-1 and J is TRBJ2-6; TRBD1 might be the D (5 bases). The germline V and J ends were trimmed by 4 bases and 2 bases, with 10 bases remaining between them. CDR3 size: 15 residues. Germline V gives CDR1 SGHRS, CDR2 YFSETQ. The CDR3, as DNA: TGCGCCAGCAGCACAGCAGGGCCTGGGGCCAACGTCCTGACTTTC. Its protein is CASSTAGPGANVLTF.

This chain joins TRBV5-6 and TRBJ1-2, with no clear D. Germline-derived CDR1 and CDR2 are SGHDT and YYEEEE. This CDR3 region has 14 residues. Between the trimmed V and J ends, which lost 0 bases and 4 bases, there was a span of 10 bases. The CDR3: CASSLALGSYGYTF. The CDR3 bases are TGTGCCAGCAGCTTGGCCCTGGGCAGCTATGGCTACACCTTC. The full variable domain, its missing parts supplied by reference TRBV5-6 and TRBJ1-2, is DAGVTQSPTHLIKTRGQQVTLRCSPKSGHDTVSWYQQALGQGPQFIFQYYEEEERQRGNFPDRFSGHQFPNYSSELNVNALLLGDSALYLCASSLALGSYGYTFGSGTRLTVV.

The rearrangement links TRBV7-6 to TRBJ2-3, with TRBD2 matching 7 bases. J was trimmed by 0 bases and V by 5 bases; bases with no gene match: 5. In germline, CDR1 is SGHVS, CDR2 FNYEAQ. The CDR3 is 15 amino acids. CDR3 sequence reads: CASSLSGPSTDTQYF. The DNA of the CDR3 is TGTGCCAGCAGCCTTAGCGGGCCCAGCACAGATACGCAGTATTTT.

The CDR3 is CASSLAGQGGNQPQHF. The DNA of the CDR3 is TGTGCCAGCAGCTTAGCGGGACAGGGGGGCAATCAGCCCCAGCATTTT. The chain recombines TRBV7-8 with TRBJ1-5; 11 nucleotides align to TRBD1. This CDR3 comprises 16 residues. CDR1 is SGHVS, CDR2 FQNEAQ, per germline. J lost 2 bases, V lost 0 bases, and 0 bases had no gene match.

This chain connects TRBV5-4 to TRBJ2-1; 9 nucleotides align to TRBD2. In germline, CDR1 is SGHNT, CDR2 YYREEE (reference sequence). V lost 3 bases and J lost 7; bases outside the gene matches: 11. The CDR3 contains 16 residues. As DNA, the CDR3 is TGTGCCAGCAGCTCAGGGAGCGGGAGCGGGGGGAATGAGCAGTTCTTC. Translation: CASSSGSGSGGNEQFF.

This clone was detected a few times. The gene calls are TRBV6-1 and TRBJ2-3; 8 bases map to TRBD2. The V segment lost 1 base and the J segment 1 base; nucleotides outside the gene matches: 13. There are 19 residues in the CDR3. CDR1 is MNHNS, CDR2 SASEGT, per germline. The CDR3 DNA follows: TGTGCCAGCAGTGAAGTTCTAGCGGGTGTGGGGATGGGCACAGATACGCAGTATTTT. Protein sequence: CASSEVLAGVGMGTDTQYF.

The chain carries TRBV10-2 and TRBJ2-3; D is unclear. V was shortened by 6 bases and J by 6 bases, with 10 bases between the two germline ends. This CDR3 has 12 residues. From germline, CDR1 is WSHSY and CDR2 SAAADI. The DNA for the CDR3 is TGCGCCAGCAGCCCCGTCTCGGATACGCAGTATTTT. Residues: CASSPVSDTQYF.

This clone was counted once. The chain is built from TRBV5-1 and TRBJ2-2, with D possibly matching TRBD2 (6 bases). The ends were cut back, 4 bases at V and 7 bases at J, with 8 bases in the middle. Germline assignment: CDR1 SGHRS and CDR2 YFSETQ. The CDR3 sequence is 12 residues long. The CDR3: CASSRGGGELFF. The CDR3 DNA follows: TGCGCCAGCAGCCGGGGAGGCGGGGAGCTGTTTTTT. Drawing the rest from reference TRBV5-1 and TRBJ2-2, the complete variable domain is KAGVTQTPRYLIKTRGQQVTLSCSPISGHRSVSWYQQTPGQGLQFLFEYFSETQRNKGNFPGRFSGRQFSNSRSEMNVSTLELGDSALYLCASSRGGGELFFGEGSRLTVL.

The chain carries TRBV6-1 and TRBJ1-4; D unclear. Trimming left V 6 bases short and J 11 bases short, with 13 bases between. CDR3 length: 12 amino acids. Per germline, CDR1 MNHNS and CDR2 SASEGT. Here the CDR3 DNA reads TGTGCCAGCAGCCCGACGCCGGGGAAACTGTTTTTT. It yields the protein CASSPTPGKLFF.

The chain is built from TRBV28 and TRBJ2-7, with 7 nucleotides matching TRBD1. The CDR3 length is 16 residues. Germline assignment: CDR1 MDHEN and CDR2 SYDVKM. The junction had 12 bases not matched to a gene; V was cut back by 5 bases and J by 2 bases. CDR3 protein: CASSPFSLGQPYEQYF. The CDR3 nucleotides are TGTGCCAGCAGTCCCTTTTCTCTGGGACAGCCCTACGAGCAGTACTTC.

The chain is built from TRBV5-1 and TRBJ2-7; 8 nucleotides agree with TRBD2. This CDR3 has 15 residues. Germline CDR1 is SGHRS and CDR2 is YFSETQ. With V trimmed by 0 bases and J by 7 bases, 9 bases remained unmatched. As DNA, the CDR3 is TGCGCCAGCAGCTTGGACGGGACTAGTGTGTGGGAGCAGTACTTC. Amino acids: CASSLDGTSVWEQYF.

The V and J genes are TRBV29-1 and TRBJ1-4; 10 bases are a match to TRBD1. The CDR3 is made up of 14 amino acids. Germline CDR1 reads SQVTM; CDR2 reads ANQGSEA. The J segment lost 4 bases and the V segment lost 5 bases, leaving 4 bases of the junction unmatched. CDR3 sequence reads: CSVKGTGDNEKLFF. The CDR3 nucleotides read TGCAGCGTTAAAGGGACAGGGGATAATGAAAAACTGTTTTTT.

This rearrangement joins TRBV7-7 to TRBJ1-1, with D uncertain. The CDR3 spans 13 residues. Germline assignment: CDR1 SSHAT and CDR2 FNYEAQ (reference sequence). V dropped 1 base and J dropped 1 base, with 4 bases sitting between them. DNA of the CDR3: TGTGCCAGCAGCTTAGGGAAGAACACTGAAGCTTTCTTT. It is translated as CASSLGKNTEAFF.